The clone carrying this T cell receptor beta chain has a handful of counts. What it binds is not known. Trimming cost V 4 bases and J 0 bases, with 9 bases left between them. The germline gives CDR1 SQVTM, CDR2 ANQGSEA. The CDR3 spans 13 residues. Unexposed donor CD4+ T cells date from about 2011-2019, before the COVID-19 pandemic. The cells were cultured for over eight days before CD4+ T cells were isolated. As cell numbers allowed, unexposed-donor CD4+ T cells faced SARS-CoV-2 S/N and four cold-coronavirus spikes. Sequenced by immunoSEQ multiplex PCR; TCRdb stores in-frame clones only, minus some. This sample has under 25,000 clones, with approximately 77% found just once. The sample belongs to a study of CD4 T cells in relation to SARS-CoV-2 and coronaviruses.

Input material: CD4+ T cells from PBMCs, cultured in vitro. The TCR was taken from a human donor in good health. This sequence joins TRBV29-1 and TRBJ1-1; D is unclear. The chain's CDR3 is CSVVYRLNTEAFF. The DNA of the CDR3 is TGCAGCGTTGTATACCGATTGAACACTGAAGCTTTCTTT.